The 18 T cell receptor beta chains below come from one sample, sequenced in a study of regulatory T cells in long-lasting Graves disease. Time point specified: newly diagnosed GD, antithyroid drugs for less than 3 months. Construction of the TCR library relied on RNA isolated from PBMCs. The TCR beta library used iRepertoire HTBI primers with Arm-PCR amplification of CDR3. Using its own MiXCR run on the multiplex PCR reads, TCRdb lists one record per CDR3 protein. The table includes over 400,000 distinct CDR3 sequences, 12% to 15% detected once. In addition, the sample was reused for a study of T cells in Graves' hyperthyroidism and ophthalmopathy.

The sample consisted of peripheral blood mononuclear cells (PBMCs), taken at new diagnosis, from a patient treated with antithyroid drugs. The receptors derive from a woman between 45 and 60 years old with Graves disease.

The V call is TRBV6-2 or TRBV6-3, the J call TRBJ2-7, with 8 bases fitting TRBD2. Trimming removed 4 bases from V and 2 bases from J; junction bases left unmatched: 4. This CDR3 is 14 amino acids long. The germline V gene encodes CDR1 MNHEY and CDR2 SVGEGT. CDR3 residues: CASSWDGRAYEQYF. CDR3 nucleotides: TGTGCCAGCAGTTGGGACGGGAGGGCCTACGAGCAGTACTTC.

In its sample, this clonotype was seen many times. V and J are TRBV18 and TRBJ2-3, with 8 bases aligning to TRBD2. Germline CDR1 reads KGHSH; CDR2 reads LQKENI. The J segment lost 0 bases and the V segment lost 4 bases, leaving 0 bases of the junction unmatched. The CDR3 is 14 residues long. The CDR3 DNA is TGTGCCAGCTCACAGCGGGAGAGCACAGATACGCAGTATTTT. This encodes CASSQRESTDTQYF.

About this clonotype itself: This may stem from a read error, because a much larger clone lies one nucleotide away. The CDR3 end shows no conserved phenylalanine or tryptophan, and so a read error is likely. The chain combines TRBV2 with TRBJ2-2; 8 bases are a match to TRBD2. V trimming: 7 bases; J trimming: 5 bases; junction bases outside the gene matches: 9. Germline assignment: CDR1 SNHLY and CDR2 FYNNEI. CDR3 size: 15 residues. CDR3 residues: CASKRSGIGTGELFL. CDR3 nucleotides: TGTGCCAGCAAGCGTAGCGGGATAGGTACCGGGGAGCTGTTTCTT.

There are many counts of this clonotype. The chain employs TRBV11-3 and TRBJ2-1, with D possibly being TRBD1 (5 bases). This CDR3 region has 15 residues. Deletions cut 1 base from V and 4 bases from J, with 11 bases between. Germline V gene sequence: CDR1 SGHNT, CDR2 YENEEA. The CDR3 spells CASSLAAGNYNEQFF. The CDR3 DNA follows: TGTGCCAGCAGCTTAGCCGCAGGGAATTACAATGAGCAGTTCTTC.

The chain combines TRBV10-1 with TRBJ2-7; 8 bases agree with TRBD2. The CDR3 totals 13 residues. V was pared by 1 base and J by 6 bases, with 2 bases of the junction left unmatched. CDR1 and CDR2 from the germline V gene are WNHNN and SYGVQD (reference sequence). The CDR3 protein is CASSEWLAGEQYF. The CDR3 DNA is TGCGCCAGCAGTGAGTGGCTAGCGGGCGAGCAGTACTTC.

This clonotype was found many times. The V gene is TRBV2, the J gene TRBJ2-5; the match to TRBD2 covers 11 bases. The CDR3 runs 16 residues. CDR1 and CDR2 from the germline V gene are SNHLY and FYNNEI. V shed 0 bases, J shed 2 bases, and the junction held 2 bases outside the gene matches. CDR3 in amino acids: CASSEAGTSGQETQYF. The CDR3 DNA reads as TGTGCCAGCAGTGAAGCGGGGACTAGCGGTCAAGAGACCCAGTACTTC. The whole variable domain, remainder taken from reference TRBV2 and TRBJ2-5, is EPEVTQTPSHQVTQMGQEVILRCVPISNHLYFYWYRQILGQKVEFLVSFYNNEISEKSEIFDDQFSVERPDGSNFTLKIRSTKLEDSAMYFCASSEAGTSGQETQYFGPGTRLLVL.

There are many counts of this clonotype. J is TRBJ2-1 and V is TRBV6-1; no clear D gene. Germline lookup yields CDR1 MNHNS and CDR2 SASEGT. The CDR3 has 15 amino acids. The V end lost 1 base, the J end lost 0 bases, and 7 bases lay between the germline ends. The chain's CDR3 is CASSEGRSSYNEQFF. The DNA for the CDR3 is TGTGCCAGCAGTGAAGGCAGGAGCTCCTACAATGAGCAGTTCTTC.

This clonotype has at least ten counts. The rearrangement links TRBV11-2 to TRBJ2-7; 7 bases are a match to TRBD2. J lost 0 bases, V lost 2 bases, and 4 bases had no gene match. The CDR3 contains 15 residues. Germline CDR1 reads SGHAT; CDR2 reads FQNNGV. In DNA form, the CDR3 reads TGTGCCAGCAGCTTAACAGCGGGGAGCTCCTACGAGCAGTACTTC. This encodes CASSLTAGSSYEQYF.

Ten or more counts support this clonotype. The CDR3 nucleotides read TGTGCCAGCAGCTTAGCGGCAGTTATGAACACTGAAGCTTTCTTT. The encoded protein is CASSLAAVMNTEAFF. The V call is TRBV7-2, the J call TRBJ1-1; no reliable D call. There are 15 residues in the CDR3. CDR1 and CDR2 from the germline V gene are SGHTA and FQGNSA. The V gene lost 0 bases and the J gene lost 0 bases, with 8 bases spanning the gap.

This clonotype has at least ten counts. The V and J genes are TRBV18 and TRBJ2-5, with a weak D call TRBD1 (6 bases). This CDR3 is 15 amino acids long. Deletions cut 5 bases from V and 2 bases from J, with 15 bases between. Germline loops: CDR1 KGHSH, CDR2 LQKENI. The CDR3 DNA reads TGTGCCAGCTCAGCACATACAGGGAATCAAGAGACCCAGTACTTC. Its protein product is CASSAHTGNQETQYF. The full variable domain, completed using reference TRBV18 and TRBJ2-5, is NAGVMQNPRHLVRRRGQEARLRCSPMKGHSHVYWYRQLPEEGLKFMVYLQKENIIDESGMPKERFSAEFPKEGPSILRIQQVVRGDSAAYFCASSAHTGNQETQYFGPGTRLLVL.

This sequence joins TRBV28 and TRBJ2-3, with 9 nucleotides matching TRBD1. The germline V gene has CDR1 MDHEN and CDR2 SYDVKM. V lost 1 base to trimming and J lost 0 bases; unmatched junction nucleotides: 5. The CDR3 spans 17 residues. The chain's CDR3 is CASSLLGQGFSTDTQYF. Here the CDR3 DNA reads TGTGCCAGCAGTTTATTGGGACAGGGATTTAGCACAGATACGCAGTATTTT. The full variable domain, its missing parts supplied by reference TRBV28 and TRBJ2-3, is DVKVTQSSRYLVKRTGEKVFLECVQDMDHENMFWYRQDPGLGLRLIYFSYDVKMKEKGDIPEGYSVSREKKERFSLILESASTNQTSMYLCASSLLGQGFSTDTQYFGPGTRLTVL.

This clonotype has ten or more counts. This chain connects TRBV7-3 to TRBJ2-5; 9 nucleotides line up with TRBD1. V shed 4 bases, J shed 3 bases, and the junction held 6 bases outside the gene matches. The CDR3 totals 15 residues. In germline, CDR1 is SGHTA, CDR2 FQGTGA. The chain's CDR3 is CASSSTGTGKETQYF. CDR3 nucleotides: TGTGCCAGCAGCTCTACCGGGACAGGGAAAGAGACCCAGTACTTC.

This clonotype was seen a handful of times. The gene calls are TRBV9 and TRBJ1-1; D is perhaps TRBD1 (5 bases). The CDR3 spans 13 residues. The germline CDR1 and CDR2 sequences are SGDLS and YYNGEE. Trimming removed 4 bases from V and 5 bases from J, with 12 bases in between. CDR3 DNA: TGTGCCAGCAGCAACCAAGGGGCGACTGAAGCTTTCTTT. Protein product: CASSNQGATEAFF.

This clonotype was seen many times. The chain is built from TRBV7-8 and TRBJ2-1, with D maybe TRBD2 (6 bases). Germline V gene lookup returns CDR1 SGHVS and CDR2 FQNEAQ. The CDR3 is made up of 17 amino acids. Trimming removed 5 bases from V and 3 bases from J, with 20 bases in between. The CDR3 bases are TGTGCCAGCAGCGCCCGTGACGGGAGAGGGGACTACAATGAGCAGTTCTTC. Translation gives CASSARDGRGDYNEQFF.

In this sample, this clonotype turned up many times. This CDR3 is CATSDSQREPSGEQFF. CDR3 in DNA: TGTGCCACCAGTGATTCACAGCGGGAGCCTTCCGGTGAGCAGTTCTTC. This chain connects TRBV24-1 to TRBJ2-1; 8 bases are shared with TRBD2. Germline-derived CDR1 and CDR2 are KGHDR and SFDVKD. CDR3 length: 16 amino acids. Trimming removed 2 bases from V and 9 bases from J; junction bases left unmatched: 11.

The gene calls are TRBV3-1 and TRBJ1-5; D perhaps matches TRBD1 (6 bases). This CDR3 comprises 14 residues. V lost 3 bases to trimming and J lost 6 bases, with 12 bases between them. From germline, CDR1 is LGHDT and CDR2 YNNKEL (reference sequence). As DNA, the CDR3 is TGTGCCAGCAGCCAGGGGGGGGCAGGTCAGCCCCAGCATTTT. Translation: CASSQGGAGQPQHF. Using reference TRBV3-1 and TRBJ1-5 for the parts outside the CDR3, the full variable domain is DTAVSQTPKYLVTQMGNDKSIKCEQNLGHDTMYWYKQDSKKFLKIMFSYNNKELIINETVPNRFSPKSPDKAHLNLHINSLELGDSAVYFCASSQGGAGQPQHFGDGTRLSIL.

The chain employs TRBV27 and TRBJ2-1; 8 positions match TRBD1. The germline V gene has CDR1 MNHEY and CDR2 SMNVEV (reference sequence). V shed 5 bases and J 8 bases; nucleotides not matched to a gene: 11. This CDR3 spans 15 amino acids. The CDR3 DNA reads TGTGCCAGCAGTGTCCGCGGACAGGGCTCCGATGAGCAGTTCTTC. Encoded protein: CASSVRGQGSDEQFF.

J is TRBJ2-2 and V is TRBV27; tentative D call: TRBD2 (5 bases). The germline V gene encodes CDR1 MNHEY and CDR2 SMNVEV (reference sequence). V was clipped by 5 bases and J by 8 bases, with 12 bases between them. This CDR3 region has 13 residues. The DNA of the CDR3 is TGTGCCAGCAGTGCATCCCCGGGGGGGGAGCTGTTTTTT. This sequence encodes CASSASPGGELFF.